The rows below give T cell receptor beta chains drawn from one sample of a study of cytomegalovirus exposure and HLA in healthy donors. The repertoire was sequenced with immunoSEQ multiplex PCR; TCRdb's copy has only in-frame clones and lacks some. The sample shows around 120,000 clones, approximately 76% of them seen only once. The material sequenced was PBMCs. These receptors all stem from a man aged 55 to 70 in good health and CMV-seropositive. Each CDR3 is given with its conserved first and last residue. Each record gives: V gene, J gene, clone size, D gene, CDR3 protein, CDR3 DNA. A D gene is named only where the DNA matches it firmly. Rows may omit the clone size; those that give it use once, few, many or a size class.

TRBV9	TRBJ2-2	.	TRBD2	CASSVGASGSSGTGELFF	TGTGCCAGCAGCGTAGGGGCTAGCGGGAGTTCGGGCACCGGGGAGCTGTTTTTT
TRBV6-6	TRBJ1-1	once	.	CASSYPRKGLTEAFF	TGTGCCAGCAGTTACCCCAGGAAGGGGTTGACTGAAGCTTTCTTT
TRBV2	TRBJ1-5	.	.	CASTPGSRSNQPQHF	TGTGCCAGCACTCCCGGGAGCAGGAGCAATCAGCCCCAGCATTTT
TRBV2	TRBJ1-1	.	TRBD1	CASISQGGNTEAFF	TGTGCCAGCATCTCCCAGGGGGGAAACACTGAAGCTTTCTTT
TRBV5-1	TRBJ2-6	.	TRBD1	CASSLQGAYGANVLTF	TGCGCCAGCAGCTTACAGGGGGCGTATGGGGCCAACGTCCTGACTTTC
TRBV28	TRBJ2-1	few	TRBD1	CASSQMTGVEQFF	TGTGCCAGCAGCCAGATGACAGGGGTTGAGCAGTTCTTC
TRBV28	TRBJ2-3	.	TRBD2	CASSAFFETSGGTDTQYF	TGTGCCAGCAGTGCCTTCTTCGAGACTAGCGGGGGCACAGATACGCAGTATTTT
TRBV7-3	TRBJ2-3	.	TRBD2	CASSLAAGADTQYF	TGTGCCAGCAGCTTAGCAGCGGGAGCAGATACGCAGTATTTT
TRBV10-3	TRBJ2-7	.	.	CASRGGNGAYEQYF	TGTGCCTCCCGTGGGGGGAATGGGGCCTACGAGCAGTACTTC
TRBV5-1	TRBJ2-3	.	.	CASSLDSPGVTDTQYF	TGCGCCAGCAGCTTGGATTCCCCGGGGGTCACAGATACGCAGTATTTT
TRBV4-1	TRBJ1-4	.	.	CASSQAAVAEKLFF	TGCGCCAGCAGCCAAGCCGCAGTAGCTGAAAAACTGTTTTTT
TRBV9	TRBJ2-5	.	TRBD1	CASSVSTGGETQYF	TGTGCCAGCAGCGTCTCTACAGGGGGAGAGACCCAGTACTTC
TRBV6-5	TRBJ1-5	.	.	CASSYSRQANQPQHF	TGTGCCAGCAGTTACTCACGGCAGGCTAATCAGCCCCAGCATTTT
TRBV5-1	TRBJ2-3	.	.	CASTLTPSDTDTQYF	TGCGCCAGCACCCTGACACCGTCGGACACAGATACGCAGTATTTT
TRBV4-1	TRBJ1-4	.	.	CASSLGQLVNEKLFF	TGCGCCAGCAGCCTCGGACAGCTAGTAAATGAAAAACTGTTTTTT
TRBV27	TRBJ1-5	once	TRBD1	CASSPDRGYNQPQHF	TGTGCCAGCAGTCCCGACAGGGGATACAATCAGCCCCAGCATTTT
TRBV28	TRBJ2-1	.	TRBD2	CASSLSSGGKRNEQFF	TGTGCCAGCAGTTTATCCTCGGGAGGGAAGCGGAATGAGCAGTTCTTC
TRBV28	TRBJ2-7	.	TRBD2	CASRSGRDYEQYF	TGTGCCAGCAGAAGCGGGAGGGATTACGAGCAGTACTTC
TRBV5-1	TRBJ2-3	few	TRBD2	CASSSGLAGGTTDTQYF	TGCGCCAGCAGCTCCGGACTAGCGGGAGGGACCACAGATACGCAGTATTTT
TRBV9	TRBJ2-3	.	.	CASSAGSPDTQYF	TGTGCCAGCAGCGCCGGGAGTCCAGATACGCAGTATTTT
TRBV14	TRBJ1-6	.	.	CASSQVPPGHWNSPLHF	TGTGCCAGCAGCCAAGTCCCCCCGGGACATTGGAATTCACCCCTCCACTTT
TRBV25-1	TRBJ2-7	.	TRBD2	CASSEIGGSDEQYF	TGTGCCAGCAGTGAAATCGGGGGGTCCGACGAGCAGTACTTC
TRBV7-9	TRBJ1-2	few	.	CASSLAGREGGYTF	TGTGCCAGCAGCTTAGCGGGCAGGGAAGGAGGCTACACCTTC
TRBV5-5	TRBJ2-5	.	TRBD2	CASSLPSGGALETQYF	TGTGCCAGCAGCTTGCCTAGCGGGGGGGCCCTAGAGACCCAGTACTTC
TRBV5-1	TRBJ2-5	.	TRBD2	CASSLGGTSGGQETQYF	TGCGCCAGCAGCTTGGGGGGGACTAGCGGGGGTCAAGAGACCCAGTACTTC
TRBV28	TRBJ2-5	.	TRBD2	CASIAGLAGEETQYF	TGTGCCAGCATCGCTGGGCTAGCGGGAGAGGAGACCCAGTACTTC
TRBV6-1	TRBJ2-1	.	TRBD2	CASSETGGSYNEQFF	TGTGCCAGCAGTGAAACGGGAGGCTCCTACAATGAGCAGTTCTTC
TRBV5-1	TRBJ1-1	.	.	CASSREGGQTEAFF	TGCGCCAGCAGCCGGGAGGGGGGACAAACTGAAGCTTTCTTT
TRBV11-3	TRBJ2-3	.	TRBD2	CASSLGLAGDTQYF	TGTGCCAGCAGCTTAGGACTAGCTGGGGATACGCAGTATTTT
TRBV5-4	TRBJ1-5	.	.	CASSLPTGSPQPQHF	TGTGCCAGCAGCTTGCCCACAGGGTCCCCCCAGCCCCAGCATTTT
TRBV2	TRBJ2-5	.	.	CASSGFLRGDQETQYF	TGTGCCAGCAGTGGGTTCCTACGCGGGGATCAAGAGACCCAGTACTTC
TRBV18	TRBJ1-2	.	.	CASSPSSDSHGYTF	TGTGCCAGCTCACCTTCTTCGGACAGTCATGGCTACACCTTC
TRBV5-1	TRBJ1-2	few	TRBD1	CASSLVLQGRGDYGYTF	TGCGCCAGCAGCTTGGTCCTACAGGGGAGAGGAGACTATGGCTACACCTTC
TRBV28	TRBJ1-3	once	TRBD1	CASLFGGQGDTIYF	TGTGCCAGCCTCTTCGGGGGACAGGGCGACACCATATATTTT
TRBV10-2	TRBJ2-7	once	.	CASSDSSYEQYF	TGCGCCAGCAGTGACAGCTCCTACGAGCAGTACTTC
TRBV7-9	TRBJ1-2	.	.	CASSYGGTDAGYTF	TGTGCCAGCAGCTATGGGGGGACGGACGCTGGCTACACCTTC
TRBV6-1	TRBJ1-2	.	TRBD1	CASSERGPLSGYTF	TGTGCCAGCAGTGAAAGGGGGCCCCTAAGTGGCTACACCTTC
TRBV18	TRBJ2-5	.	TRBD2	CASSQTGGGSEETQYF	TGTGCCAGCTCCCAGACGGGAGGGGGAAGCGAAGAGACCCAGTACTTC
TRBV9	TRBJ2-1	.	TRBD2	CASSPGTSAHNEQFF	TGTGCCAGCAGCCCCGGGACTAGCGCCCACAATGAGCAGTTCTTC
TRBV30	TRBJ1-5	few	.	CAWRPGGARVPQHF	TGTGCCTGGAGACCCGGGGGGGCCCGCGTGCCCCAGCATTTT
TRBV28	TRBJ2-7	.	TRBD1	CASADRAEQYF	TGTGCCAGCGCGGACAGGGCCGAGCAGTACTTC
TRBV30	TRBJ1-2	.	TRBD1	CACLGRQGVSYGYTF	TGTGCCTGCCTGGGGAGACAGGGGGTTTCCTATGGCTACACCTTC
TRBV4-1	TRBJ2-1	.	.	CASSQEFGGLATYNEQFF	TGCGCCAGCAGCCAAGAATTCGGCGGGCTAGCCACCTACAATGAGCAGTTCTTC
TRBV5-1	TRBJ2-3	.	TRBD2	CASRISSGSMSTQYF	TGCGCCAGCAGAATCTCTAGCGGGAGTATGAGTACGCAGTATTTT
TRBV5-8	TRBJ2-3	.	TRBD2	CASSPRPRGGRTDTQYF	TGTGCCAGCAGCCCCCGCCCCCGGGGGGGCCGGACAGATACGCAGTATTTT
TRBV10-2	TRBJ2-5	.	.	CASRFLATGETQYF	TGCGCCAGCCGCTTCCTAGCTACGGGAGAGACCCAGTACTTC
TRBV30	TRBJ1-1	.	TRBD1	CAWGRLGGSMNTEAFF	TGTGCCTGGGGCAGGTTAGGGGGCTCAATGAACACTGAAGCTTTCTTT
TRBV6-1	TRBJ1-2	once	TRBD1	CASSEFEGQDGYTF	TGTGCCAGCAGTGAATTCGAGGGACAGGATGGCTACACCTTC
TRBV5-5	TRBJ1-1	few	.	CASSLAGGRNTEAFF	TGTGCCAGCAGCTTGGCCGGGGGGCGGAACACTGAAGCTTTCTTT
TRBV2	TRBJ1-2	.	TRBD1	CASSYTGEGGYTF	TGTGCCAGCAGCTACACAGGGGAAGGTGGCTACACCTTC
TRBV7-3	TRBJ1-2	.	.	CASSLEDYSGYGYTF	TGTGCCAGCAGCTTAGAAGATTACTCCGGCTATGGCTACACCTTC
TRBV29-1	TRBJ2-7	.	TRBD1	CSAGTGTYEQYF	TGCAGCGCAGGGACAGGGACCTACGAGCAGTACTTC
TRBV2	TRBJ1-2	.	TRBD1	CASSVTGSNYGYTF	TGTGCCAGCAGTGTGACAGGGAGTAACTATGGCTACACCTTC